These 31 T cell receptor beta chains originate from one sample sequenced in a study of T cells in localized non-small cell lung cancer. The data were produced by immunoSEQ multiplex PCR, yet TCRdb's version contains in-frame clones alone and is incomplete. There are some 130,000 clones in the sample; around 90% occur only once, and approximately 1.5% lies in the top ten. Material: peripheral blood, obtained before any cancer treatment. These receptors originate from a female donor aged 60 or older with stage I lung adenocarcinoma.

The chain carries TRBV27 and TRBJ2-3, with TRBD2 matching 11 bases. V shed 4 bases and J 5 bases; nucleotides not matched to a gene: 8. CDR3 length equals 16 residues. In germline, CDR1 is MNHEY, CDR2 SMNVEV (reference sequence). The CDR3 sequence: CASSSILAGGGDTQYF. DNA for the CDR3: TGTGCCAGCAGTTCCATTCTAGCGGGAGGAGGAGATACGCAGTATTTT.

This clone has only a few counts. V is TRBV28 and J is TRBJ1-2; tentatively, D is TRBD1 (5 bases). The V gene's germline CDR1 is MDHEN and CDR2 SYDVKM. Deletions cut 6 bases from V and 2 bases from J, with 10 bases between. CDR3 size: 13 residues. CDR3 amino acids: CASSSGLNYGYTF. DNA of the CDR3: TGTGCCAGCAGCTCGGGACTGAACTATGGCTACACCTTC.

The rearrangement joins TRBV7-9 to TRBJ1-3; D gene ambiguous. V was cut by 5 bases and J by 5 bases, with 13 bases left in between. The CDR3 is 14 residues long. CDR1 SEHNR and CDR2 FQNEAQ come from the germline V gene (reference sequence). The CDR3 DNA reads TGTGCCAGCAGCCCCCTTTTATTCAGAAACACCATATATTTT. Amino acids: CASSPLLFRNTIYF.

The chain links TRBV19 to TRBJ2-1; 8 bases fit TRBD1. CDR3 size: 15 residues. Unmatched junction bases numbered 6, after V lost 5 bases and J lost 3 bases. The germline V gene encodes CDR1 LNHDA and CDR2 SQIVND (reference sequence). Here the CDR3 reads CASSLQGGLYNEQFF. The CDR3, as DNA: TGTGCCAGTAGTTTACAGGGGGGCCTCTACAATGAGCAGTTCTTC.

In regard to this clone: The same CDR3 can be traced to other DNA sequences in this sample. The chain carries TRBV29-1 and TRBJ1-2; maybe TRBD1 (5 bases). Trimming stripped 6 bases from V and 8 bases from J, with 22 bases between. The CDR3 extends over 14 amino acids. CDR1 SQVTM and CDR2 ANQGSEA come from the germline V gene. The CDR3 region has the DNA TGCAGCGTCGATACCGGGACGGGCTCGTACGGCTACACCTTC. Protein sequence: CSVDTGTGSYGYTF.

CDR3 sequence reads: CASSLNYEQYF. Here the CDR3 DNA reads TGTGCCAGCAGCCTGAACTACGAGCAGTACTTC. This chain joins TRBV7-9 and TRBJ2-7; D not certain. The germline V gene encodes CDR1 SEHNR and CDR2 FQNEAQ (reference sequence). V was pared by 5 bases and J by 3 bases, with 5 bases between. The CDR3 extends over 11 amino acids.

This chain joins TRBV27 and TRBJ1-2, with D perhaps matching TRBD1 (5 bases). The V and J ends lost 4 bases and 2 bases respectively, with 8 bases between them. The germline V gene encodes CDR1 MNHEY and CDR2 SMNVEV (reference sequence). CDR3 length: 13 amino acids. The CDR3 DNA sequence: TGTGCCAGCAGTTCGACAGAGAACTATGGCTACACCTTC. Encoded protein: CASSSTENYGYTF.

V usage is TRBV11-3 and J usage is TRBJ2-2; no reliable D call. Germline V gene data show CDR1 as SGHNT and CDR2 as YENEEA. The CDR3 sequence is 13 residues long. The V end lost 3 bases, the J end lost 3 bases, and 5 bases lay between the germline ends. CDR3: CASSFGHTGELFF. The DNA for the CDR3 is TGTGCCAGCAGCTTTGGACACACCGGGGAGCTGTTTTTT.

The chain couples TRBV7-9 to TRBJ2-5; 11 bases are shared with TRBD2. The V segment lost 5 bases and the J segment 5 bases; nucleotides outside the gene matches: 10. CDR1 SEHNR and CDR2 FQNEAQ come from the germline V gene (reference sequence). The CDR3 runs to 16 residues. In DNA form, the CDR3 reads TGTGCCAGCAGCCCCGGGGGGCTAGCGGGAGGTGAGACCCAGTACTTC. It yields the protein CASSPGGLAGGETQYF.

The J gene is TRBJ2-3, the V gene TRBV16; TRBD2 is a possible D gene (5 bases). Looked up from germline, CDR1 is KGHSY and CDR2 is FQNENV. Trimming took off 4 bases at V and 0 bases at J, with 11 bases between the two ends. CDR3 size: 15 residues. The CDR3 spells CASSLSSVSTDTQYF. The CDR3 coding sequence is TGTGCCAGCAGCCTGAGTAGCGTTAGCACAGATACGCAGTATTTT.

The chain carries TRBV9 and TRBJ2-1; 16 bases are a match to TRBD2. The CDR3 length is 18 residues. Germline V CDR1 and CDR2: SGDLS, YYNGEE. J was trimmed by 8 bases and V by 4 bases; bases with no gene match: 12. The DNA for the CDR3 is TGTGCCAGCAGCTCGGGACTAGCGGGAGGGCTCCTCTGGGATGAGCAGTTCTTC. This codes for CASSSGLAGGLLWDEQFF.

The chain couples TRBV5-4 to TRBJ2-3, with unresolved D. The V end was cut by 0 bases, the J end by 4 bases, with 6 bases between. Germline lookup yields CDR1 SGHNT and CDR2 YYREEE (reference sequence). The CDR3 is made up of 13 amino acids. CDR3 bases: TGTGCCAGCAGCTTGGCTGTTCCAGATACGCAGTATTTT. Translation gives CASSLAVPDTQYF.

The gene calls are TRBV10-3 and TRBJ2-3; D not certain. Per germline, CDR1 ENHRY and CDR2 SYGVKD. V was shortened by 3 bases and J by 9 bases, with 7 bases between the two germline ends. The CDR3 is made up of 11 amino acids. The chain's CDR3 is CAISDPRTQYF. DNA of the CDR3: TGTGCCATCAGTGACCCTCGCACGCAGTATTTT.

This CDR3 reads CAIRGTSYEQYF. In nucleotides, the CDR3 is TGTGCCATCAGAGGGACTTCCTACGAGCAGTACTTC. The chain employs TRBV10-3 and TRBJ2-7, with D possibly matching TRBD2 (6 bases). In germline, CDR1 is ENHRY, CDR2 SYGVKD. The V end was cut by 6 bases, the J end by 1 base, with 7 bases between. The CDR3 extends over 12 amino acids.

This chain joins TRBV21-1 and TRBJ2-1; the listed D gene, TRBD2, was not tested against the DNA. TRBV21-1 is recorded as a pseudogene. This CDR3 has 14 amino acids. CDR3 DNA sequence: TGTGCCAGTCTAGGTTGGAGCTCCTACAATGAGCAGTTCTTC. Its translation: CASLGWSSYNEQFF.

The CDR3 is CASSLVGRGMEKLFF. For the CDR3, the DNA is TGCGCCAGCAGCTTGGTTGGCAGGGGGATGGAAAAACTGTTTTTT. The chain joins TRBV5-1 to TRBJ1-4; 7 bases are a match to TRBD1. The junction had 7 bases not matched to a gene; V was cut back by 0 bases and J by 8 bases. The CDR3 is 15 residues long. Germline V CDR1 and CDR2: SGHRS, YFSETQ.

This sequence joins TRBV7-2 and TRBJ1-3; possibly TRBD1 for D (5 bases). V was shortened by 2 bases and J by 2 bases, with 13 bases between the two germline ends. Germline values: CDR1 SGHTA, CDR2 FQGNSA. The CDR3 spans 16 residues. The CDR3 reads CASSLFQGLAGNTIYF. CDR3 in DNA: TGTGCCAGCAGCTTATTTCAGGGTCTAGCTGGAAACACCATATATTTT. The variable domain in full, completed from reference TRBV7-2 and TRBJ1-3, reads GAGVSQSPSNKVTEKGKDVELRCDPISGHTALYWYRQSLGQGLEFLIYFQGNSAPDKSGLPSDRFSAERTGGSVSTLTIQRTQQEDSAVYLCASSLFQGLAGNTIYFGEGSWLTVV.

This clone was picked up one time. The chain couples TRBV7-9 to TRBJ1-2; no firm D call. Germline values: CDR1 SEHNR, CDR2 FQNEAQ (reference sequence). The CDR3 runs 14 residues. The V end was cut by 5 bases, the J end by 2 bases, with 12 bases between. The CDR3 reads CASSQPGENYGYTF. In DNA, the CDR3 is TGTGCCAGCAGCCAGCCCGGGGAGAACTATGGCTACACCTTC.

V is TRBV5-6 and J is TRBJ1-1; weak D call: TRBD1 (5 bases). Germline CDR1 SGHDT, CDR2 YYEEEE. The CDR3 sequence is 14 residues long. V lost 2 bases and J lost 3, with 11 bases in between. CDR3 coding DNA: TGTGCCAGCAGCTTCGGCAGGGATCACACTGAAGCTTTCTTT. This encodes CASSFGRDHTEAFF. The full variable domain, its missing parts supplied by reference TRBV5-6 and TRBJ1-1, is DAGVTQSPTHLIKTRGQQVTLRCSPKSGHDTVSWYQQALGQGPQFIFQYYEEEERQRGNFPDRFSGHQFPNYSSELNVNALLLGDSALYLCASSFGRDHTEAFFGQGTRLTVV.

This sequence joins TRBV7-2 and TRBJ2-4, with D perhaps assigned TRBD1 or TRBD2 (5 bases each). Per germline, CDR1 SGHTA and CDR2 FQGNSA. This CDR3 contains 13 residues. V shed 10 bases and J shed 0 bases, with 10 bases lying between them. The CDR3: CATQGVAKNIQYF. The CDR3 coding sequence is TGTGCCACCCAGGGAGTAGCCAAAAACATTCAGTACTTC.

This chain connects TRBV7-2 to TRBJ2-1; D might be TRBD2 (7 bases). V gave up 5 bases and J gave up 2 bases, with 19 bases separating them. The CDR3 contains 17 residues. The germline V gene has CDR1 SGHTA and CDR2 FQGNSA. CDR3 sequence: CASSTRGAGQTYNEQFF. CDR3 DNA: TGTGCCAGCAGCACCCGGGGGGCCGGACAGACCTACAATGAGCAGTTCTTC.

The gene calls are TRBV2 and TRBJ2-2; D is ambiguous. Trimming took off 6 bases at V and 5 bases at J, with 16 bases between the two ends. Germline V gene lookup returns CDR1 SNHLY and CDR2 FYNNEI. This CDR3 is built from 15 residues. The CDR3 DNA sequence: TGTGCCAGCAGGGGCGTACCGGAATTGACCGGGGAGCTGTTTTTT. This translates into CASRGVPELTGELFF.

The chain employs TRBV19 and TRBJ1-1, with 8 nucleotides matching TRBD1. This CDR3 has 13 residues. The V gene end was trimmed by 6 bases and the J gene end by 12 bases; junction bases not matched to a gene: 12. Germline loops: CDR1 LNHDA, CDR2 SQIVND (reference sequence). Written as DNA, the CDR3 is TGTGCCAGTAGATGGGGGACAGGAGGGACAACTTTCTTT. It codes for CASRWGTGGTTFF.

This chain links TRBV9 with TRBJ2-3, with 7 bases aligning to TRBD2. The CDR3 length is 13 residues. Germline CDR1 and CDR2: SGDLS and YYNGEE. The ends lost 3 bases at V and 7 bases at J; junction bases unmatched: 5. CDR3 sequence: CASSEGGPHTQYF. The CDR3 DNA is TGTGCCAGCAGCGAGGGAGGGCCACATACGCAGTATTTT.

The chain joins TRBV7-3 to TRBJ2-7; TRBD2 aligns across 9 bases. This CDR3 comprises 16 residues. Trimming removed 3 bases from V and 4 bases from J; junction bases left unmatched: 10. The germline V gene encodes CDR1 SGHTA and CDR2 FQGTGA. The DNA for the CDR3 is TGTGCCAGCAGCTTCGGGGGAGCGGGAGGTCTTTACGAGCAGTACTTC. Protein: CASSFGGAGGLYEQYF.

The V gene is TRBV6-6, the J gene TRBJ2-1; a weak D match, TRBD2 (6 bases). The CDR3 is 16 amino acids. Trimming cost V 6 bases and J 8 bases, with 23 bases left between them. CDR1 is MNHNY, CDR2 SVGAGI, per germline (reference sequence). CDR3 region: CASRREGRSGGYEQFF. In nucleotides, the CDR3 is TGTGCCAGCAGACGAGAGGGGAGGTCTGGGGGGTATGAGCAGTTCTTC.

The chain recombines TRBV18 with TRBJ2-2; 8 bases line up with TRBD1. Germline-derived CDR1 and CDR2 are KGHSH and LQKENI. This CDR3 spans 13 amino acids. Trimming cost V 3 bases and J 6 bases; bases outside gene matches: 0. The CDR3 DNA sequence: TGTGCCAGCTCACCGACAGGGGCCGGGGAGCTGTTTTTT. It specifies CASSPTGAGELFF. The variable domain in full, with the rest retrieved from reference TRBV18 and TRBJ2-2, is NAGVMQNPRHLVRRRGQEARLRCSPMKGHSHVYWYRQLPEEGLKFMVYLQKENIIDESGMPKERFSAEFPKEGPSILRIQQVVRGDSAAYFCASSPTGAGELFFGEGSRLTVL.

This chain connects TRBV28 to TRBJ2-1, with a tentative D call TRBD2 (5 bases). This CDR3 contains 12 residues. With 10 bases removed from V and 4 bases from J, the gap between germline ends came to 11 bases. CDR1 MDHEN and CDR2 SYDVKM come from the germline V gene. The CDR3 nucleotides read TGTGCCACCCAGCGGAATTACAATGAGCAGTTCTTC. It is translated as CATQRNYNEQFF. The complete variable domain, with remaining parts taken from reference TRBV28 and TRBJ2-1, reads DVKVTQSSRYLVKRTGEKVFLECVQDMDHENMFWYRQDPGLGLRLIYFSYDVKMKEKGDIPEGYSVSREKKERFSLILESASTNQTSMYLCATQRNYNEQFFGPGTRLTVL.

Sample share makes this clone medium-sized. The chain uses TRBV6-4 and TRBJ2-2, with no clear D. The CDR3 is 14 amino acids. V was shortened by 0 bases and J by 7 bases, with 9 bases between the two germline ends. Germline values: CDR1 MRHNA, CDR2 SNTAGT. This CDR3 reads CASSDSESVGELFF. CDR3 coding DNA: TGTGCCAGCAGTGACTCGGAGAGTGTCGGGGAGCTGTTTTTT.

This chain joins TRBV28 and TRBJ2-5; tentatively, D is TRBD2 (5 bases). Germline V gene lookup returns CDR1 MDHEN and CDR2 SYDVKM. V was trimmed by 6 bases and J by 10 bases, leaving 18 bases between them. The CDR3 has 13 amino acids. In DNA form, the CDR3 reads TGTGCCAGCAGGCAAACAGCTACCCGGGACCAGTACTTC. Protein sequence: CASRQTATRDQYF.

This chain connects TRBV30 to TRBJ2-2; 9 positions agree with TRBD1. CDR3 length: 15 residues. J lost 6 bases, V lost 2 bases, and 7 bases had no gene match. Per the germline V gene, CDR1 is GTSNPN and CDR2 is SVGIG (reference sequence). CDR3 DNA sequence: TGTGCCTGGAGTTCGACAGGGGGGGTTGCCGGGGAGCTGTTTTTT. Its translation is CAWSSTGGVAGELFF. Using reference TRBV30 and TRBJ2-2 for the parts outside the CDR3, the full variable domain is SQTIHQWPATLVQPVGSPLSLECTVEGTSNPNLYWYRQAAGRGLQLLFYSVGIGQISSEVPQNLSASRPQDRQFILSSKKLLLSDSGFYLCAWSSTGGVAGELFFGEGSRLTVL.